This T cell receptor (beta chain) was sequenced in a study of regulatory T cells in long-lasting Graves disease. Overall study results and limits: Persistent patients shared more public clonotypes (fewer than 3,000) than newly diagnosed patients (about 940).

As for time point: persistent/refractory GD, antithyroid drugs over 5 years with positive TRAb. From RNA extracted from PBMCs, the TCR library was made. Arm-PCR with iRepertoire HTBI primers amplified the CDR3 regions for these TCR beta libraries. TCRdb reprocessed the multiplex PCR reads with MiXCR, giving one entry per CDR3 protein. The data show about 660,000 distinct CDR3 sequences, around 30% seen once. Of note for this clonotype: Its target is not known.

This sample comprised peripheral blood mononuclear cells (PBMCs), obtained when the disease was refractory, from a patient treated with antithyroid drugs. This receptor was taken from a female donor with Graves disease.

Written as DNA, the CDR3 is TGTGCCAGCAGTGTTCAGGGTTACACTGAAGCTTTCTTT. Protein sequence: CASSVQGYTEAFF. The V call is TRBV2, the J call TRBJ1-1, with D tentatively TRBD1 (5 bases). The V gene lost 4 bases and the J gene lost 3 bases, with 9 bases spanning the gap. The CDR3 runs 13 residues. Germline V CDR1 and CDR2: SNHLY, FYNNEI.